Listed below are T cell receptor beta chains from one sample, sequenced in a study of blood T cell repertoires in COVID-19. TCRdb's table, derived via immunoSEQ multiplex PCR, lists solely in-frame clones and lacks some. The repertoire holds roughly 300,000 clones, with around 90% as singletons. The sequencing sample was made of peripheral blood. The receptors stem from a woman aged 30 to 39 with COVID-19, enrolled during active disease. The CDR3 runs from the conserved cysteine through the conserved F or W. Each record gives: clone size, V gene, CDR3 length, J gene, D gene, CDR3 DNA, CDR3 protein. A D gene is named only where the DNA matches it firmly. Not every row has a clone size; where given, it reads once, few, many or a size class.

few	TRBV10-3	14	TRBJ1-2	.	TGTGCCATCAGTGAGTCCGGAGGACCCTATGGCTACACCTTC	CAISESGGPYGYTF
few	TRBV19	14	TRBJ1-1	TRBD1	TGTGCCAGTAGTCCGACAGGGGCGAACACTGAAGCTTTCTTT	CASSPTGANTEAFF
.	TRBV3-1/TRBV3-2	14	TRBJ2-5	.	TGTGCCAGCAGCCAGAGGTCCCGAGGGGAGACCCAGTACTTC	CASSQRSRGETQYF
.	TRBV21-1	18	TRBJ1-5	.	TGTGCCAGCAGCCCTCGTCCCGGGACAGGGGGCGACGATCAGCCCCAGCATTTT	CASSPRPGTGGDDQPQHF
once	TRBV7-2	14	TRBJ1-2	.	TGTGCCAGCAGCTCCTCCCTCGCGGGCTATGGCTACACCTTC	CASSSSLAGYGYTF
.	TRBV30	14	TRBJ1-1	.	TGTGCCTGGGGCCCCGGCAGGGAGGTCACTGAAGCTTTCTTT	CAWGPGREVTEAFF
.	TRBV19	15	TRBJ2-1	.	TGTGCCAGTAGAAATCGACTAGGAGCCTGGAATGAGCAGTTCTTC	CASRNRLGAWNEQFF
.	TRBV19	16	TRBJ2-2	TRBD1	TGTGCCAGTAGTCATACCGGGACAGACAACACCGGGGAGCTGTTTTTT	CASSHTGTDNTGELFF
.	TRBV7-9	17	TRBJ2-5	TRBD1	TGTGCCAGCAGCTCTAATCGACAGGGGGCGGAGAGAGAGACCCAGTACTTC	CASSSNRQGAERETQYF
.	TRBV7-9	14	TRBJ2-7	TRBD1	TGTGCCAGCACCCCGACAGGGGGGTCCTACGAGCAGTACTTC	CASTPTGGSYEQYF
.	TRBV2	15	TRBJ1-4	.	TGTGCCAGCAGTATCCCACAGGGATCAGATGAAAAACTGTTTTTT	CASSIPQGSDEKLFF
.	TRBV19	13	TRBJ1-5	.	TGTGCCAGTATGGGGAGGGACAATCAGCCCCAGCATTTT	CASMGRDNQPQHF
.	TRBV7-3	17	TRBJ2-3	.	TGTGCCAGCAGCTCCACGGGGGGCCCACCAAGCACAGATACGCAGTATTTT	CASSSTGGPPSTDTQYF
.	TRBV11-3	15	TRBJ2-2	.	TGTGCCAGCAGCCCAGACCCGGGGATCACCGGGGAGCTGTTTTTT	CASSPDPGITGELFF
.	TRBV6-5	14	TRBJ1-5	.	TGTGCCAGCAGTTACCTGGGGCCATCTCAGCCCCAGCATTTT	CASSYLGPSQPQHF
few	TRBV28	14	TRBJ2-7	.	TGTGCCAGCAGATCTCCCCCCGCGGGCTACGAGCAGTACTTC	CASRSPPAGYEQYF
once	TRBV12-3/TRBV12-4	13	TRBJ2-5	.	TGTGCCAGCAGTTCGTCAGGACAAGAGACCCAGTACTTC	CASSSSGQETQYF
.	TRBV30	14	TRBJ1-6	TRBD1	TGTGCCTGGGACGATGGACAGGAGGGGGAACCCCTCCACTTT	CAWDDGQEGEPLHF
.	TRBV5-1	15	TRBJ2-7	TRBD2	TGCGCCAGCAGACCTACGGGACTAGTCGGTAACGAGCAGTACTTC	CASRPTGLVGNEQYF
.	TRBV6-6	15	TRBJ2-7	TRBD1	TGTGCCAGCAGCAAAACAGGGGGCGTCTCCTACGAGCAGTACTTC	CASSKTGGVSYEQYF
.	TRBV7-2	13	TRBJ2-7	TRBD2	TGTGCCAGCAGAATTAGCGGGACTGGAGAGCAGTACTTC	CASRISGTGEQYF
.	TRBV5-6	15	TRBJ1-4	.	TGTGCCAGCAGCCCCTTGACAGGCAAAAATGAAAAACTGTTTTTT	CASSPLTGKNEKLFF
.	TRBV1	14	TRBJ2-3	.	TGCACCAGCAGCCGTCCTAAAGAAGTTCGGGCGCAGTATTTT	CTSSRPKEVRAQYF
.	TRBV6-6	14	TRBJ1-3	.	TGTGCCAGCAAGACGGGATACTCTGGAAACACCATATATTTT	CASKTGYSGNTIYF
.	TRBV9	15	TRBJ2-5	.	TGTGCCAGCAGCCAATTCGGGCAGGGAGGCGAGACCCAGTACTTC	CASSQFGQGGETQYF
.	TRBV4-2	15	TRBJ2-3	.	TGTGCCAGCAGCCAATCGTTATTAGCCACAGATACGCAGTATTTT	CASSQSLLATDTQYF
.	TRBV9	15	TRBJ1-3	.	TGTGCCAGCAGCCCCACCCCGGGTTTTGGAAACACCATATATTTT	CASSPTPGFGNTIYF
.	TRBV7-8	12	TRBJ1-2	TRBD1	TGTGCCAGCAGCCCGGGGGACAGGGTGAACACCTTC	CASSPGDRVNTF
.	TRBV5-1	16	TRBJ2-3	.	TGCGCCAGCAGCTTGGCGTCTGGAAATACAGGAGATACGCAGTATTTT	CASSLASGNTGDTQYF
.	TRBV4-2	16	TRBJ2-3	TRBD2	TGTGCCAGCAGCCAAGATAGCGGGCCTAGCACAGATACGCAGTATTTT	CASSQDSGPSTDTQYF
.	TRBV30	15	TRBJ2-7	TRBD1	TGTGCCTGGAGTGTACGTCGGGACAGGGTAAACGAGCAGTACTTC	CAWSVRRDRVNEQYF
.	TRBV6-5	15	TRBJ2-7	TRBD2	TGTGCCAGCAGTTACATTGCGGGAGCCCCCTACGAGCAGTACTTC	CASSYIAGAPYEQYF
.	TRBV5-1	11	TRBJ2-5	.	TGCGCCAGCTCACCCGGGGAGACCCAGTACTTC	CASSPGETQYF
.	TRBV13	13	TRBJ2-1	.	TGTGCCAGCAGCCCCACCCCGGTTGGTGAGCAGTTCTTC	CASSPTPVGEQFF
.	TRBV5-1	15	TRBJ2-1	.	TGCGCCAGCAGCTTTTGGGGGCGGGCGGGGGACGAGCAGTTCTTC	CASSFWGRAGDEQFF
.	TRBV5-4	16	TRBJ1-2	TRBD1	TGTGCCAGCAGCTTGGGTCGGACAGGCCTTAACTATGGCTACACCTTC	CASSLGRTGLNYGYTF
.	TRBV4-2	16	TRBJ2-3	TRBD2	TGTGCCAGCAGCCAAGATCGGGGACTAGTCGGAGATACGCAGTATTTT	CASSQDRGLVGDTQYF
.	TRBV29-1	13	TRBJ2-7	.	TGCAGCTTCCGTAGCGAAGCCGACTACGAGCAGTACTTC	CSFRSEADYEQYF